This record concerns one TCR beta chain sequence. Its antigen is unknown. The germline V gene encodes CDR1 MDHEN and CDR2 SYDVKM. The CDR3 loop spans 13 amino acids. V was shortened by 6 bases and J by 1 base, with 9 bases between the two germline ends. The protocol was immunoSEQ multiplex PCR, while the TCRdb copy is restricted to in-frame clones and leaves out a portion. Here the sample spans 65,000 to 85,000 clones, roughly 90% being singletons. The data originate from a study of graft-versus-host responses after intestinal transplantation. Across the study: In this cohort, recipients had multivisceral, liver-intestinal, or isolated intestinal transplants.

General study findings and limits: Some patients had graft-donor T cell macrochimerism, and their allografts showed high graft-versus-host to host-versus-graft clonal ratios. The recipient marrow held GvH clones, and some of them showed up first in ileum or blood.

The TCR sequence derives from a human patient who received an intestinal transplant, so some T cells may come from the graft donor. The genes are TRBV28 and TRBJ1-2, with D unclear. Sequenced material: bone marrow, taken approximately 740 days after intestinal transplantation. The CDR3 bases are TGTGCCAGCAGACCGCTCGATAACTATGGCTACACCTTC. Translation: CASRPLDNYGYTF.